Shown below are 27 T cell receptor beta chains from a single sample sequenced in a study of precursors of human CD4 cytotoxic T cells. TCRdb re-called the reads with MiXCR, one entry per CDR3 protein. The sample has roughly 510 distinct CDR3 sequences, 14% to 15% seen once; the top ten hold around 10%. Four sorted CD4+ memory subsets, central memory, effector memory, IL-7R-high TEMRA and IL-7R-negative TEMRA, were UMI-sequenced. The sequencing input was memory CD4+ T cells from blood (PBMCs). These receptors all come from a human donor in good health.

J is TRBJ2-3 and V is TRBV5-1; the D is unclear. The CDR3 extends over 13 amino acids. Germline-derived CDR1 and CDR2 are SGHRS and YFSETQ. The V gene lost 0 bases and the J gene lost 2 bases, with 4 bases spanning the gap. The CDR3 nucleotides are TGCGCCAGCAGCTTGGGCTACACAGATACGCAGTATTTT. Translation gives CASSLGYTDTQYF.

This clonotype has more than one count but fewer than ten. V is TRBV7-2 and J is TRBJ2-1; TRBD2 matches 8 bases. The CDR3 is made up of 14 amino acids. V was clipped by 4 bases and J by 8 bases; unmatched bases: 7. From germline, CDR1 is SGHTA and CDR2 FQGNSA. The CDR3 region is CASSYREREYEQFF. CDR3 nucleotide sequence: TGTGCCAGCAGCTACCGGGAGCGGGAGTATGAGCAGTTCTTC.

The rearrangement joins TRBV18 to TRBJ2-7; D is undetermined. V was shortened by 4 bases and J by 3 bases, with 4 bases between the two germline ends. The CDR3 loop spans 11 amino acids. Germline-derived CDR1 and CDR2 are KGHSH and LQKENI. The CDR3 nucleotides are TGTGCCAGCTCACTGGGCTACGAGCAGTACTTC. The encoded protein is CASSLGYEQYF.

This clonotype was counted between two and nine times. V gene TRBV6-1 combines with J gene TRBJ2-5; no clear D gene. The CDR3 runs to 13 residues. Germline V gene sequence: CDR1 MNHNS, CDR2 SASEGT. V lost 3 bases to trimming and J lost 2 bases, with 7 bases between them. The CDR3 DNA reads as TGTGCCAGCAGTGAGACATTTCAAGAGACCCAGTACTTC. Translated: CASSETFQETQYF.

Only a few counts were recorded for this clonotype. V gene TRBV28 combines with J gene TRBJ2-1; D uncertain. This CDR3 spans 15 amino acids. Germline V gene data show CDR1 as MDHEN and CDR2 as SYDVKM. V gave up 2 bases and J gave up 1 base, with 9 bases separating them. The CDR3 loop is CASSLRSGSYNEQFF. The CDR3 coding sequence is TGTGCCAGCAGTTTAAGGAGTGGGTCCTACAATGAGCAGTTCTTC.

This clonotype is large within its sample. The chain employs TRBV11-2 and TRBJ2-1; D is possibly TRBD1 (5 bases). Germline V gives CDR1 SGHAT, CDR2 FQNNGV. CDR3 length equals 15 residues. V lost 5 bases, J lost 0 bases, and 11 bases lay in between. The DNA for the CDR3 is TGTGCCAGCAGCCCAGACAGACTCTCCTACAATGAGCAGTTCTTC. It codes for CASSPDRLSYNEQFF.

The chain couples TRBV2 to TRBJ1-4; maybe TRBD1 (5 bases). This CDR3 is 15 amino acids long. The V gene lost 6 bases and the J gene lost 4 bases, with 15 bases spanning the gap. Germline V gene data show CDR1 as SNHLY and CDR2 as FYNNEI. In DNA form, the CDR3 reads TGTGCCAGCAGCCGGAGACAGTTCTTTAATGAAAAACTGTTTTTT. Protein: CASSRRQFFNEKLFF.

This clonotype is large. This sequence joins TRBV28 and TRBJ1-5; no firm D call. Trimming removed 3 bases at V and 2 bases at J, with 20 bases between. The length of the CDR3 is 18 residues. Germline V gene sequence: CDR1 MDHEN, CDR2 SYDVKM. The CDR3 is CASSLLALSKGGNQPQHF. CDR3 sequence (DNA): TGTGCCAGCAGTTTGTTAGCCTTATCAAAGGGCGGCAATCAGCCCCAGCATTTT.

By sample share, this clonotype is large. The chain carries TRBV4-3 and TRBJ2-7; D not resolved. Trimming removed 0 bases at V and 3 bases at J, with 6 bases between. This CDR3 has 13 residues. CDR1 and CDR2 from the germline V gene are LGHNA and YSLEER. The CDR3: CASSQDKGYEQYF. In DNA form, the CDR3 reads TGCGCCAGCAGCCAAGATAAGGGCTACGAGCAGTACTTC.

On this clonotype: A junction end diverges from the germline sequence, so it may reflect a read error. This chain links TRBV5-1 with TRBJ1-1; TRBD1 matches at 7 bases. Germline CDR1 and CDR2: SGHRS and YFSETQ. This CDR3 contains 15 residues. The CDR3, as DNA: TGCGCCAGCAGCTTGGAAGGGGGCCGGAACACTGAAGCTGTCTTT. It encodes CASSLEGGRNTEAVF.

The CDR3, as DNA: TGCAGTGCTAGCGCGGACAGGGCTAGCAATCAGCCCCAGCATTTT. The encoded protein is CSASADRASNQPQHF. The chain employs TRBV20-1 and TRBJ1-5, with TRBD1 matching over 8 bases. The V gene's germline CDR1 is DFQATT and CDR2 SNEGSKA (reference sequence). This CDR3 has 15 amino acids. V lost 3 bases, J lost 0 bases, and 4 bases stayed unmatched.

This clonotype has only a few counts. The V and J genes are TRBV7-3 and TRBJ2-1; D is possibly TRBD1 (6 bases). Germline V gene data show CDR1 as SGHTA and CDR2 as FQGTGA. Trimming removed 5 bases from V and 9 bases from J, with 14 bases in between. There are 13 residues in the CDR3. The CDR3 DNA sequence: TGTGCCAGCAGCGCTACAGGGAGTAGTGAGCAGTTCTTC. Translated: CASSATGSSEQFF.

The chain recombines TRBV7-8 with TRBJ1-6; possibly TRBD1 for D (6 bases). This CDR3 has 14 amino acids. Germline V gives CDR1 SGHVS, CDR2 FQNEAQ. Trimming shortened V by 0 bases and J by 10 bases, and 10 bases separated the two germline ends. In nucleotides, the CDR3 is TGTGCCAGCAGCTTAGCGCAGGGGAAGTCACCCCTCCACTTT. Residues: CASSLAQGKSPLHF.

This clonotype was detected a few times. This sequence joins TRBV7-2 and TRBJ1-5; D not resolved. Between the trimmed V and J ends, which lost 2 bases and 7 bases, there was a span of 9 bases. The CDR3 length is 13 residues. Germline CDR1 reads SGHTA; CDR2 reads FQGNSA. CDR3 nucleotide sequence: TGTGCCAGCAGCTTATATTCGGGGCAGCCCCAGCATTTT. Translating gives CASSLYSGQPQHF.

In its sample, this clonotype is large. The chain carries TRBV6-5 and TRBJ2-7; D is possibly TRBD1 (6 bases). Between the trimmed V and J ends, which lost 4 bases and 1 base, there was a span of 11 bases. CDR1 and CDR2 from the germline V gene are MNHEY and SVGAGI. The CDR3 is made up of 14 amino acids. CDR3 sequence (DNA): TGTGCCAGCAGTTGGAAGGACAGATCCTACGAGCAGTACTTC. Protein product: CASSWKDRSYEQYF.

This clonotype showed up just a few times. The junction and the germline gene differ at one end; a read error may be behind it. The chain links TRBV20-1 to TRBJ2-2; 7 nucleotides line up with TRBD1. Germline-derived CDR1 and CDR2 are DFQATT and SNEGSKA (reference sequence). This CDR3 contains 14 residues. The CDR3 region has the DNA TGCAGCGCTATATCACAGGGGCAAGGCGGGGAGCTGTTTTTT. It specifies CSAISQGQGGELFF.

This clonotype is deemed large. This chain links TRBV9 with TRBJ2-1, with D possibly TRBD2 on 5 matching bases. The germline V gene encodes CDR1 SGDLS and CDR2 YYNGEE. V was shortened by 2 bases and J by 0 bases, with 9 bases between the two germline ends. The CDR3 consists of 15 residues. CDR3 in DNA: TGTGCCAGCAGCGTCAATGAGGGCTCCTACAATGAGCAGTTCTTC. This translates into CASSVNEGSYNEQFF. Complete variable domain (other parts from reference TRBV9 and TRBJ2-1): DSGVTQTPKHLITATGQRVTLRCSPRSGDLSVYWYQQSLDQGLQFLIQYYNGEERAKGNILERFSAQQFPDLHSELNLSSLELGDSALYFCASSVNEGSYNEQFFGPGTRLTVL.

This clonotype occurred a few times. The chain has TRBV12-3 or TRBV12-4 and TRBJ2-7; D remains ambiguous. CDR3 length: 16 amino acids. V gave up 4 bases and J gave up 6 bases, with 22 bases separating them. This CDR3 reads CASSYLEPRTPSEQYF. CDR3 coding DNA: TGTGCCAGCAGTTATTTGGAGCCACGGACCCCCTCCGAGCAGTACTTC.

The J gene is TRBJ2-7, the V gene TRBV7-2; weak D call: TRBD2 (6 bases). V shed 2 bases and J shed 1 base, with 9 bases lying between them. In germline, CDR1 is SGHTA, CDR2 FQGNSA. This CDR3 region has 14 residues. The CDR3 sequence is CASSLRRASYEQYF. CDR3 bases: TGTGCCAGCAGCTTAAGGAGGGCTTCCTACGAGCAGTACTTC. The complete variable domain, with remaining parts taken from reference TRBV7-2 and TRBJ2-7, reads GAGVSQSPSNKVTEKGKDVELRCDPISGHTALYWYRQSLGQGLEFLIYFQGNSAPDKSGLPSDRFSAERTGGSVSTLTIQRTQQEDSAVYLCASSLRRASYEQYFGPGTRLTVT.

J is TRBJ2-7 and V is TRBV5-4, with TRBD2 matching over 14 bases. The V and J ends lost 4 bases and 9 bases, in that order; junction bases with no gene match: 6. The CDR3 spans 14 residues. In germline, CDR1 is SGHNT, CDR2 YYREEE (reference sequence). This CDR3 is CASSLTSGGAGQYF. The CDR3 DNA reads TGTGCCAGCAGCCTGACTAGCGGGGGGGCCGGGCAGTACTTC.

In this sample, this clonotype turned up a few times. The chain carries TRBV7-3 and TRBJ2-3; TRBD2 might be the D (6 bases). The CDR3 loop spans 15 amino acids. The V gene's germline CDR1 is SGHTA and CDR2 FQGTGA. V lost 2 bases and J lost 0, with 9 bases in between. CDR3 bases: TGTGCCAGCAGCTTAGCGGGACTGAGCACAGATACGCAGTATTTT. Translating gives CASSLAGLSTDTQYF.

The chain links TRBV5-1 to TRBJ1-4, with D uncertain. This CDR3 contains 14 residues. Germline V CDR1 and CDR2: SGHRS, YFSETQ. V lost 2 bases, J lost 4 bases, and 9 bases lay in between. CDR3 region: CASSFGQINEKLFF. CDR3 DNA sequence: TGCGCCAGCAGCTTTGGCCAGATTAATGAAAAACTGTTTTTT.

The V gene is TRBV11-3, the J gene TRBJ2-2; D remains unclear. CDR1 SGHNT and CDR2 YENEEA come from the germline V gene. The V and J ends lost 3 bases and 6 bases respectively, with 11 bases between them. The CDR3 has 14 residues. The CDR3 here is CASSFNLVPGELFF. The DNA of the CDR3 is TGTGCCAGCAGCTTCAACTTAGTTCCCGGGGAGCTGTTTTTT. Together with reference TRBV11-3 and TRBJ2-2, the CDR3 gives the full variable domain: EAGVVQSPRYKIIEKKQPVAFWCNPISGHNTLYWYLQNLGQGPELLIRYENEEAVDDSQLPKDRFSAERLKGVDSTLKIQPAELGDSAVYLCASSFNLVPGELFFGEGSRLTVL.

The rearrangement links TRBV12-3 or TRBV12-4 to TRBJ1-2; D not certain. The CDR3 is made up of 10 amino acids. Trimming cost V 6 bases and J 5 bases, with 4 bases left between them. The CDR3 region has the DNA TGTGCCAGCAGCCGTTATGGCTACACCTTC. Protein sequence: CASSRYGYTF.

The gene calls are TRBV5-1 and TRBJ1-5; D is possibly TRBD1 (5 bases). The CDR3 is 15 amino acids. V was trimmed by 0 bases and J by 7 bases, leaving 14 bases between them. Germline assignment: CDR1 SGHRS and CDR2 YFSETQ. Here the CDR3 reads CASSLESGQGQPQHF. The CDR3 region has the DNA TGCGCCAGCAGCTTGGAATCAGGGCAAGGGCAGCCCCAGCATTTT.

This clonotype has just a few counts. This rearrangement joins TRBV18 to TRBJ1-1; a weak D match, TRBD1 (5 bases). Germline-derived CDR1 and CDR2 are KGHSH and LQKENI. Deletions cut 4 bases from V and 0 bases from J, with 12 bases between. This CDR3 region has 15 residues. The CDR3 region is CASSQRGNMNTEAFF. The CDR3 bases are TGTGCCAGCTCACAACGGGGCAACATGAACACTGAAGCTTTCTTT. Together with reference TRBV18 and TRBJ1-1, the CDR3 gives the full variable domain: NAGVMQNPRHLVRRRGQEARLRCSPMKGHSHVYWYRQLPEEGLKFMVYLQKENIIDESGMPKERFSAEFPKEGPSILRIQQVVRGDSAAYFCASSQRGNMNTEAFFGQGTRLTVV.

By share of the sample, this clonotype is large (0.1 to 1%). This chain links TRBV12-3 or TRBV12-4 with TRBJ2-3; D perhaps matches TRBD1 (6 bases). This CDR3 has 13 residues. V dropped 5 bases and J dropped 2 bases, with 8 bases sitting between them. The CDR3 sequence: CASSRQDTDTQYF. CDR3 DNA: TGTGCCAGCAGTCGACAGGACACAGATACGCAGTATTTT.